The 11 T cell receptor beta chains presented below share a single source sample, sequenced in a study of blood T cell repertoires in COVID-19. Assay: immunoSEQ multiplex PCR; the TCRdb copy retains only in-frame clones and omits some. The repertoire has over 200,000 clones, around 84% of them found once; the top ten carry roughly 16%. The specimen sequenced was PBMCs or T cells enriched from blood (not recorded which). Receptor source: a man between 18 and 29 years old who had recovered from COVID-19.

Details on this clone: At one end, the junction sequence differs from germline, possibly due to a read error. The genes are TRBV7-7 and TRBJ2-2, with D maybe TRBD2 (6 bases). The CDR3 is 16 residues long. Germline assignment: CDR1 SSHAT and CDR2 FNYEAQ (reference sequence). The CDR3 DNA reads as TGTGCTAGCAGCTTAGGGGCTGGGACTAACACCGGGGAGCTGTTTTTT. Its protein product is CASSLGAGTNTGELFF. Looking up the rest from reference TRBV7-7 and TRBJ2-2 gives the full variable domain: GAGVSQSPRYKVTKRGQDVTLRCDPISSHATLYWYQQALGQGPEFLTYFNYEAQPDKSGLPSDRFSAERPEGSISTLTIQRTEQRDSAMYRCASSLGAGTNTGELFFGEGSRLTVL.

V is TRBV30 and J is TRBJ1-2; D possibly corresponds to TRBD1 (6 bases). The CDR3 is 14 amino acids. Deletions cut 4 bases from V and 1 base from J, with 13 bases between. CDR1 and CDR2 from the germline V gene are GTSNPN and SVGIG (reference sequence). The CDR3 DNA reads TGTGCCTGGAACCGACGGGACAATAACTATGGCTACACCTTC. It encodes CAWNRRDNNYGYTF.

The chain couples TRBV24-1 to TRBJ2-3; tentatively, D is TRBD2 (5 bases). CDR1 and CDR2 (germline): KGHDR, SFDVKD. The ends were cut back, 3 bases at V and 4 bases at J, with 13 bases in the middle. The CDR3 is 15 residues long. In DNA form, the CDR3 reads TGTGCCACCAGTGATACCACCGGGGTCCCAGATACGCAGTATTTT. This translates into CATSDTTGVPDTQYF.

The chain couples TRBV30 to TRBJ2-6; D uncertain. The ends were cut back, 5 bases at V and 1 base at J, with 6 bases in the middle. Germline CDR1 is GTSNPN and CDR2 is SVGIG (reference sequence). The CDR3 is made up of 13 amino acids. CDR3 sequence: CAWDISGANVLTF. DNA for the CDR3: TGTGCCTGGGACATATCTGGGGCCAACGTCCTGACTTTC. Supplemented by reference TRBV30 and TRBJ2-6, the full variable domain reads SQTIHQWPATLVQPVGSPLSLECTVEGTSNPNLYWYRQAAGRGLQLLFYSVGIGQISSEVPQNLSASRPQDRQFILSSKKLLLSDSGFYLCAWDISGANVLTFGAGSRLTVL.

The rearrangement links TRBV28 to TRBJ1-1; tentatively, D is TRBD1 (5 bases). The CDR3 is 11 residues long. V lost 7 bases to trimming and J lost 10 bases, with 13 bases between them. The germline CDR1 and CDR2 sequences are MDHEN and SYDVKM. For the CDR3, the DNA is TGTGCCAGCACCGGGGGACTTGGAGCTTTCTTT. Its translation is CASTGGLGAFF.

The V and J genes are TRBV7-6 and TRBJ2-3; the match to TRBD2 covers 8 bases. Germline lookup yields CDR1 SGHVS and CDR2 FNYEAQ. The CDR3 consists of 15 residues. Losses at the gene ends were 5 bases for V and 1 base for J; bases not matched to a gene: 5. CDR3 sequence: CASSPNSGGTDTQYF. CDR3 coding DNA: TGTGCCAGCAGCCCCAATAGCGGGGGCACAGATACGCAGTATTTT.

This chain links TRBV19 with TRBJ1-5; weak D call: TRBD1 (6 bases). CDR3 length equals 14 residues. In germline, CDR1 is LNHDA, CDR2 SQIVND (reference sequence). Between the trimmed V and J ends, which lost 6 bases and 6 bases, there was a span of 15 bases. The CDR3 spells CASSLIQGGQPQHF. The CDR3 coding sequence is TGTGCCAGTAGCCTTATTCAAGGGGGTCAGCCCCAGCATTTT.

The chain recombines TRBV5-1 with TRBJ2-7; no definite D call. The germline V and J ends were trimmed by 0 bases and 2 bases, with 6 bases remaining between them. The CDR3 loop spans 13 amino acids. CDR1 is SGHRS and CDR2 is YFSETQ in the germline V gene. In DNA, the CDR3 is TGCGCCAGCAGCTTGGCCCGGGCCTACGAGCAGTACTTC. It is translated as CASSLARAYEQYF.

CDR3 region: CASSKTGPYNEQFF. The CDR3 DNA follows: TGTGCCAGCAGCAAGACAGGGCCCTACAATGAGCAGTTCTTC. The rearrangement joins TRBV11-3 to TRBJ2-1; 7 nucleotides align to TRBD1. CDR3 size: 14 residues. The germline V gene encodes CDR1 SGHNT and CDR2 YENEEA. The ends lost 5 bases at V and 2 bases at J; junction bases unmatched: 3.

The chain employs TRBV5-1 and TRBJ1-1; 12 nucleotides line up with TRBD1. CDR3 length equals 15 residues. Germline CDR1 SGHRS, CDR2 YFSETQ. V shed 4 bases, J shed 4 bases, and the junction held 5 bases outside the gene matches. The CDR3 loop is CASSAGQGAGTEAFF. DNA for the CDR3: TGCGCCAGCAGCGCGGGACAGGGGGCAGGCACTGAAGCTTTCTTT. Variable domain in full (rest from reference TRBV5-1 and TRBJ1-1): KAGVTQTPRYLIKTRGQQVTLSCSPISGHRSVSWYQQTPGQGLQFLFEYFSETQRNKGNFPGRFSGRQFSNSRSEMNVSTLELGDSALYLCASSAGQGAGTEAFFGQGTRLTVV.

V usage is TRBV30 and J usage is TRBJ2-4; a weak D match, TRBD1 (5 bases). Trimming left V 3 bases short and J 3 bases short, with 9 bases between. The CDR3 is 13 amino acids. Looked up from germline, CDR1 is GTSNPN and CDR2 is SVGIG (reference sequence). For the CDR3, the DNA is TGTGCCTGGAGCAGACAGAGCAAAAACATTCAGTACTTC. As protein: CAWSRQSKNIQYF.